The following is a T cell receptor beta chain sequence with its context. Its antigen is not yet known. Qualities for individual bases were not recorded, and no much larger clone is one base off. The CDR3, from cysteine to phenylalanine, totals 12 residues. The DNA shown is the 36-base CDR3, in frame from base 1. Clipping removes 7 bases from V and 15 bases from J, with 11 as the unmatched junction base count. As encoded in the germline V gene, CDR1 is SGHNT while CDR2 is YENEEA. The immunoSEQ Assay, a bias-controlled multiplex PCR, was used to amplify TCRbeta CDR3 regions from genomic DNA. Per the authors' processing: Nucleated cell counts per sample were estimated from amplification of reference gene primers within the assay. To quantify the absolute abundance of each unique TCRbeta CDR3 rearrangement, sequence reads were collapsed and filtered. For each sample, productive Simpson clonality was calculated by taking the square root of Simpson's diversity index across productive rearrangements. Entries here come from immuneACCESS through TCRdb and include only in-frame sequences with V and J called. Some clones fail to appear in such tables; in the studies checked, an unresolved V gene covers under half of the shortfall, and the cause of the remainder is unknown. V and J calls and clone size are as listed in that table; D and trimming were resolved from the DNA. For this sample the table gives about 200,000 clones, of which roughly nine tenths were detected only once. The ten largest clonotypes hold roughly a tenth of the sample.

These data come from a study of blood T cell repertoires in COVID-19 (dated by TCRdb to the early 2020s). Regarding the complete study: The collaborator samples originated in the United States, Italy and Spain and spanned the acute and convalescent phases of COVID-19. The prospective study material was composed of cDNA or gDNA derived from T cells, B-cell-depleted T cells, or PBMCs. The dataset comprised deeply sampled blood TCRbeta repertoires from subjects exposed to, actively infected with, or recovered from COVID-19. The repertoires were released in a freely available public database intended as a resource for research on the immune response to SARS-CoV-2. The samples were drawn from the first 160 participants of the ongoing ImmuneRACE study and from about 1,200 subjects provided by 6 global collaborators. A de-identified subject ID, COVID-19 status, age in years and sex were almost always included in the sample metadata. Where available, HLA class I and class II types were obtained from metadata supplied by the sample provider rather than from assay-based typing.

At one collaborating source in Seattle, patients were enrolled during active infection and were followed longitudinally through the course of disease. Whole blood was collected in K2EDTA tubes by collaborating institutions according to the institutions' own protocols. For TCRbeta analysis, collaborators shipped samples in one of three forms: frozen whole blood, isolated PBMCs, or DNA extracted from either of those sample types. Beyond this particular receptor, the publication reports: Clinical and demographic metadata were provided uncurated, with the amount varying by source and participant.

The sequenced sample consisted of peripheral blood. This clonotype originated in a woman aged 45-65 years with COVID-19, enrolled during active disease. The sequence links TRBV11-3 to TRBJ2-2, with 7 middle bases fitting TRBD1. The CDR3 reads as follows: CASTYNRGSMFF. The sequenced DNA is TGTGCCAGCACCTACAACAGGGGTTCCATGTTTTTT.